This TCR beta chain was documented in a study of shared clonotypes between healthy human individuals (dated by TCRdb to 2020 to 2021). Background for the entire study: The cohort included three men and two women between 18 and 49 years of age. For each donor, CD4 naive and CD4 memory were each given three plates, CD8 naive was given two plates, and CD8 memory was given one plate. To estimate repertoire size and how much clonotypes are shared between individuals, the study performed deep sequencing of blood TCR repertoires from roughly five healthy adults. Different laboratories and diverse techniques were used to prepare libraries and sequence TCR repertoires, to increase sequencing depth and limit assay-specific biases. Leukapheresis yielded between about 0.8 and 9.5 billion PBMCs per donor.

Details on this clone: The target of this receptor is not known. There are no base qualities to consult, and no much larger clone falls within one base.

Using the deep immunoSEQ assay, TCR CDR3 regions were amplified from genomic DNA by multiplex PCR. Extracted genomic DNA from each cell subset was distributed evenly across all wells of several immunoSEQ 96-well plates, and each plate was treated as a replicate. For sorted subsets, about 200 ng genomic DNA, equal to 30,000 to 35,000 T cell genomes, was loaded into each replicate PCR. Purified libraries were measured with a Qubit 3.0 fluorometer, size-checked on a Bioanalyzer 2100, and measured again with the KAPA Library Quantification kit. Each immunoSEQ 96-well plate was sequenced on its own single-read 150-cycle Illumina NextSeq 550 flow cell. In the authors' own workflow: Because the immunoSEQ output held only junctional sequences and lacked quality scores, the filtering could not match the filtering applied to full-length reads. To assign V/J genes and CDR3, sequences were annotated using PyIR, a Python wrapper for IgBLAST v1.9, with IMGT germline references. Reads were removed for weak V/J assignments (E-value above 1e-6), missing CDR3, stop codons, out-of-frame junctions, or ambiguous translated residues. V3J clonotypes were defined by identical inferred V gene, J gene, and CDR3 amino acid sequence. To compute the percentage overlap between repertoires, the number of shared unique clonotypes was divided by the size of the smaller repertoire. RTK rarefaction, the Chao1 estimator, and Recon v2.1 estimates of unobserved clonotypes were used to assess repertoire richness. OLGA was used to compute generation probabilities for all TCRbeta clonotypes that the gDNA method yielded from a few donors. What TCRdb holds here is the immuneACCESS table cut down to in-frame rearrangements. Part of the clones is not present; checked against another copy, under half of the missing clones reflect an unresolved V gene, and the others are unexplained. V and J calls and clone size are as listed in that table; D and trimming were resolved from the DNA. The sample table lists fewer than 700,000 clones, approximately 95% of them with a count of one. The top ten constitute 0.11% of the sample.

The CDR1 and CDR2 encoded by the germline V gene (reference sequence) are LNHDA and SQIVND. CDR3 length: 13 amino acids, cysteine to phenylalanine. Solely the CDR3 DNA is kept, with 39 bases framed from the first base. V gives up 5 bases and J gives up 7 bases, and the segment between their germline ends measures 12 bases. CD8 naive samples consisted of CD45RO-negative cells that were positively selected for CCR7, yielding a CD45RA+CCR7+ population without TemRA cells. Donors were healthy HIV-negative adults with no recently reported acute infections or vaccinations. Only Caucasian adults living in Nashville, Tennessee, USA were represented among the donors. After blood collection by leukapheresis, PBMCs were isolated using Ficoll-Histopaque density gradient centrifugation and then cryopreserved in the vapor phase of liquid nitrogen. Purity and quantity of every magnetically sorted T cell population were checked by analytical flow cytometry. Each sorted fraction had its genomic DNA isolated and then quantified by UV absorbance on a Nanodrop 2000c.

General study outcomes and caveats: The genetic and exposure-history diversity represented was limited by the small number of donors. Naive subsets generally had larger estimated clonotype richness than memory subsets. Pairwise subsampling led to the expectation that sequencing depth would affect the degree of clonotype sharing among donors. Sharing across a few donors was observed for approximately 5% of naive CD4, 3.5% of naive CD8, 2.3% of memory CD4, and about 0.39% of memory CD8 clonotypes. Incomplete sequencing was indicated by rarefaction of sorted-subset datasets, despite the large sequencing depth. Sampling was limited to blood, and TCR repertoires in tissue likely differ from TCR repertoires in blood. Higher generation probabilities were observed for clonotypes shared by all four sorted-subset donors than for non-shared clonotypes.

Material for sequencing was naive CD8+ T cells sorted from blood. The label giving this sample's cell subset or site can be read as: CD45RA+CCR7+. The source is a woman younger than 45 in good health. The V gene is TRBV19 and the J gene is TRBJ1-5; the D gene is possibly TRBD1, with 5 bases matching. The CDR3 is CASSWGESQPQHF. The DNA reads TGTGCCAGTAGTTGGGGGGAGAGCCAGCCCCAGCATTTT.